This is a list of T cell receptor beta chains from one sample in a study of T-cell memory formation after mild COVID-19. Each CDR3 protein is one row after TCRdb ran MiXCR on the 5' RACE reads. The data show under 300,000 distinct CDR3 sequences, 15% to 20% seen once. Sample: PBMCs or a T cell subset sorted from them (not recorded which). Every receptor here comes from a man younger than 35 who had mild COVID-19 (a few samples of this study predate the infection). Cell type and time point are not known. Both conserved end residues are part of each CDR3. Fields, in order: J gene, V gene, clone size, D gene, CDR3 protein, CDR3 DNA. D genes are given only for firm matches. Not every row has a clone size; where given, it reads once, few, many or a size class.

>TRBJ2-3|TRBV12-3/TRBV12-4|few|TRBD2
CASRSSGVAADTQYF
TGTGCCAGCAGGTCTAGCGGGGTGGCCGCAGATACGCAGTATTTT
>TRBJ2-3|TRBV7-9|few|NA
CASSFNPGADTQYF
TGTGCCAGCAGCTTTAACCCTGGGGCTGATACGCAGTATTTT
>TRBJ2-3|TRBV6-2/TRBV6-3|few|NA
CASSYSRHSSTDTQYF
TGTGCCAGCAGTTACTCAAGACATTCTAGCACAGATACGCAGTATTTT
>TRBJ1-3|TRBV3-1|NA|NA
CASSQSFGNTIYF
TGTGCCAGCAGCCAGAGCTTCGGAAACACCATATATTTT
>TRBJ2-7|TRBV12-3/TRBV12-4|few|NA
CASSLAGSPYEQYF
TGTGCCAGCAGTTTAGCCGGGTCCCCCTACGAGCAGTACTTC
>TRBJ2-1|TRBV5-1|NA|NA
CASSLAGAWVVDEQFF
TGCGCCAGCAGCTTGGCCGGCGCCTGGGTGGTCGATGAGCAGTTCTTC
>TRBJ2-1|TRBV6-5|NA|TRBD2
CASSRAGGPFEQFF
TGTGCCAGCAGTAGAGCGGGGGGGCCGTTTGAGCAGTTCTTC
>TRBJ1-2|TRBV7-3|NA|NA
CASSLKGGGDYYGYTF
TGTGCCAGCAGCTTAAAAGGAGGGGGTGATTACTATGGCTACACCTTC
>TRBJ2-6|TRBV28|NA|TRBD2
CASSPAGGSGANVLTF
TGTGCCAGCAGCCCGGCGGGGGGGTCTGGGGCCAACGTCCTGACTTTC
>TRBJ1-2|TRBV7-6|NA|NA
CASSLAEGNDYGYTF
TGTGCCAGCAGCTTAGCAGAGGGTAACGACTATGGCTACACCTTC
>TRBJ1-5|TRBV21-1|few|NA
CASSKNGLGQSSQPQHF
TGTGCCAGCAGCAAAAATGGGCTAGGACAGAGTAGTCAGCCCCAGCATTTT
>TRBJ2-3|TRBV7-2|few|NA
CASSTRTRDTQYF
TGTGCCAGCAGCACCCGTACCCGGGATACGCAGTATTTT
>TRBJ2-2|TRBV12-3/TRBV12-4|NA|NA
CASSPRSAPGELFF
TGTGCCAGCAGTCCTCGGTCGGCCCCCGGGGAGCTGTTTTTT
>TRBJ1-3|TRBV5-1|NA|TRBD1
CASSWSGGPTGNTIYF
TGCGCCAGCAGCTGGTCAGGGGGTCCTACTGGAAACACCATATATTTT
>TRBJ1-1|TRBV29-1|NA|NA
CSVARLTADTEAFF
TGCAGCGTGGCCCGACTCACGGCGGACACTGAAGCTTTCTTT
>TRBJ2-4|TRBV11-1|many|NA
CASSISGAENIQYF
TGTGCCAGCAGTATCTCAGGGGCGGAAAACATTCAGTACTTC
>TRBJ2-6|TRBV14|few|NA
CASSQRRDSGANVLTF
TGTGCCAGCAGCCAGAGGAGAGATTCTGGGGCCAACGTCCTGACTTTC
>TRBJ1-2|TRBV6-1|once|TRBD1
CASSRRQGSYGYTF
TGTGCCAGCAGTCGAAGACAGGGGAGCTATGGCTACACCTTC
>TRBJ2-3|TRBV20-1|NA|NA
CSLGRSTDTQYF
TGCAGCCTAGGCAGGAGCACAGATACGCAGTATTTT
>TRBJ2-6|TRBV7-9|NA|TRBD1
CASSAFRDRGQSGANVLTF
TGTGCCAGCAGCGCGTTCCGGGACAGGGGGCAATCTGGGGCCAACGTCCTGACTTTC
>TRBJ2-5|TRBV5-5|NA|TRBD1
CASSRDRSGPGETQYF
TGTGCCAGCAGCCGGGACAGGTCAGGGCCAGGGGAGACCCAGTACTTC
>TRBJ2-3|TRBV5-4|NA|TRBD1
CASSLYGQGRGAQYF
TGTGCCAGCAGCTTGTATGGACAGGGAAGGGGAGCGCAGTATTTT
>TRBJ1-2|TRBV27|few|NA
CASSPLPRDGYTF
TGTGCCAGCAGTCCCCTACCCAGGGATGGCTACACCTTC
>TRBJ1-1|TRBV18|NA|NA
CASSQGLREIAEAFF
TGTGCCAGCTCACAGGGGTTGAGGGAAATCGCTGAAGCTTTCTTT
>TRBJ1-2|TRBV29-1|few|NA
CSVEDQRTVYGYTF
TGCAGCGTTGAAGATCAGCGGACGGTGTATGGCTACACCTTC
>TRBJ1-5|TRBV3-1|NA|NA
CASSPWRGRDQPQHF
TGTGCCAGCAGCCCCTGGAGGGGACGGGATCAGCCCCAGCATTTT
>TRBJ2-3|TRBV6-5|few|TRBD2
CASRDPGLARYTQYF
TGTGCCAGCAGGGATCCGGGACTAGCCCGATATACGCAGTATTTT
>TRBJ1-2|TRBV20-1|NA|TRBD1
CSAIVLGQEHYGYTF
TGCAGTGCTATTGTCCTAGGACAGGAACACTATGGCTACACCTTC
>TRBJ2-2|TRBV2|few|NA
CASSRGLDTGELFF
TGTGCCAGCAGTCGGGGGCTAGACACCGGGGAGCTGTTTTTT
>TRBJ2-5|TRBV4-3|NA|NA
CASSQALAALGETQYF
TGCGCCAGCAGCCAAGCGCTCGCAGCACTGGGAGAGACCCAGTACTTC
>TRBJ2-1|TRBV24-1|NA|TRBD1
CATSAVDRGRRNEQFF
TGTGCCACCAGTGCCGTGGACAGGGGGCGCAGAAATGAGCAGTTCTTC
>TRBJ2-3|TRBV5-4|NA|TRBD2
CASSLLAGFDTQYF
TGTGCCAGCAGCTTACTAGCGGGATTTGATACGCAGTATTTT
>TRBJ1-5|TRBV20-1|NA|TRBD1
CSAQGGGNQPQHF
TGCAGTGCCCAGGGGGGTGGCAATCAGCCCCAGCATTTT
>TRBJ2-2|TRBV5-8|few|NA
CASSLRRGDPLLTGELFF
TGTGCCAGCAGCTTGCGGAGAGGGGACCCACTCCTCACCGGGGAGCTGTTTTTT
>TRBJ2-1|TRBV12-3/TRBV12-4|NA|TRBD1
CASNLGAGTGPNEQFF
TGTGCCAGCAACCTCGGGGCAGGGACAGGGCCCAATGAGCAGTTCTTC
>TRBJ1-5|TRBV28|many|TRBD1
CASSPTGRNQPQHF
TGTGCCAGCAGTCCGACAGGGCGCAATCAGCCCCAGCATTTT
>TRBJ1-1|TRBV20-1|NA|NA
CSARSGSTEAFF
TGCAGTGCTAGGTCAGGAAGCACTGAAGCTTTCTTT
>TRBJ2-1|TRBV27|many|TRBD2
CASSPLASGVYNEQFF
TGTGCCAGCAGTCCCCTGGCTAGCGGGGTATACAATGAGCAGTTCTTC
>TRBJ2-5|TRBV10-3|once|TRBD1
CAISGQGVYETQYF
TGTGCCATCAGTGGACAGGGGGTCTACGAGACCCAGTACTTC
>TRBJ1-2|TRBV7-2|NA|NA
CASSFRANDGYTF
TGTGCCAGCAGCTTCCGGGCGAATGATGGCTACACCTTC